This T cell receptor beta chain is drawn from a study of beta chain features in type 1 diabetes. Study-level background: In age, gender and cell yields, patients were similar to healthy donors. Taken together, all samples contributed around 100,000,000 examined sorted cells.

The study reverse transcribed the entire isolated RNA, so it sequenced expressed TCRB transcripts. Measured with immunoSEQ multiplex PCR; TCRdb has only the in-frame clones, and not every one. This table holds hundreds of thousands of clones, about an eighth found once. Note on this clone: Its antigen is not known.

The study's findings and limits: Type 1 diabetes patients had moderately but significantly shorter TCRB CDR3s in all four CD4+ subsets. No resolution was reached here on whether HLA type influences TCRB rearrangement. PCR might favor shorter templates, but any such skew would affect patients and controls equally.

This CDR3 has 15 amino acids. Germline trimming cut 5 bases from V and 5 bases from J; bases unmatched to any gene: 6. Per germline, CDR1 SNHLY and CDR2 FYNNEI. Sequences were obtained from naive CD4+ T cells from blood. The chain joins TRBV2 to TRBJ2-5; TRBD2 matches 12 bases. This TCR was sampled from a man aged 18-30 years with type 1 diabetes. In DNA, the CDR3 is TGTGCCAGCAGTCCCAGACTAGCGGGAGAGGAGACCCAGTACTTC. Residues: CASSPRLAGEETQYF.